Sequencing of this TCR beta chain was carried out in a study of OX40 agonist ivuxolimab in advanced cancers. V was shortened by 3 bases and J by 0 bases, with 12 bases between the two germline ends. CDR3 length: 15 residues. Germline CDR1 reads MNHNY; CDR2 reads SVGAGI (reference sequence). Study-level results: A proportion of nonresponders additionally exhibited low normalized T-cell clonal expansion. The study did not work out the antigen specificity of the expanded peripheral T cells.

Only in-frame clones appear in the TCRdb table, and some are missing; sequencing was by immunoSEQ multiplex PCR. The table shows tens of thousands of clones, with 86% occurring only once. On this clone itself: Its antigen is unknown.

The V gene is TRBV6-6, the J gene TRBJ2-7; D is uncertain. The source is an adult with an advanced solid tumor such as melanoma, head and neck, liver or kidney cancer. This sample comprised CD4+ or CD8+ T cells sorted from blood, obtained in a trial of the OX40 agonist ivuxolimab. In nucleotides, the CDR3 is TGTGCCAGCAGTTATATGGGCAGCTACTCCTACGAGCAGTACTTC. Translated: CASSYMGSYSYEQYF.